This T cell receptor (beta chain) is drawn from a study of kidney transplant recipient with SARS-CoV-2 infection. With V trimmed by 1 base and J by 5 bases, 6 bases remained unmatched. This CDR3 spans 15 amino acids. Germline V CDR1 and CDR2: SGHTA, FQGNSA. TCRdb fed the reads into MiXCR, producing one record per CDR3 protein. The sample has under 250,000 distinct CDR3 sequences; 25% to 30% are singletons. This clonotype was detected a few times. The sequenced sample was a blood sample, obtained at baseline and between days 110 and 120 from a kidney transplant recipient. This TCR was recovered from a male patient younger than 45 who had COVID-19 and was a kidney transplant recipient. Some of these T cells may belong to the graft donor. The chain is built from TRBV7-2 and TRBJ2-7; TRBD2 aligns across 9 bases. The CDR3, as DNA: TGTGCCAGCAGCTTAGAGGCGGGAGGGCCCCACGAGCAGTACTTC. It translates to CASSLEAGGPHEQYF.